Detailed here is one T cell receptor (beta chain). Its antigen is currently unknown. The data were taken from a study of long-term antiretroviral therapy in people with HIV. Study results and limitations: Older ART regimens may have been in use when blood was drawn between about 2004 and 2017. Documentation of ART adherence, viral resistance or therapy changes was absent.

With survey level as its setting, the immunoSEQ assay was v3.0. Method: immunoSEQ multiplex PCR; TCRdb's copy keeps in-frame clones and lacks some. The table shows about 20,000 clones, with almost 95% occurring only once. The clonotype was recovered from a woman aged 45-65 years with HIV. The source was unsorted PBMCs, collected 4.4 years after starting antiretroviral therapy.

The CDR3 DNA is TGTGCCAGCAGCTTATCCGTTCCAGATACGCAGTATTTT. Its translation is CASSLSVPDTQYF. This chain uses TRBV7-3 with TRBJ2-3; no clear D gene. This CDR3 comprises 13 residues. Germline V gene data show CDR1 as SGHTA and CDR2 as FQGTGA. V dropped 2 bases and J dropped 4 bases, with 7 bases sitting between them.